This TCR beta chain was sequenced for a study of technical replicates of blood from a few donors. Repertoires were generated with immunoSEQ multiplex PCR, while TCRdb's copy carries only in-frame clones and drops some. The table shows tens of thousands of clones, with approximately 94% occurring only once. Sequences were obtained from T cells isolated from PBMCs. The sequence was collected from a human donor in good health.

Written as DNA, the CDR3 is TGTGCCAGGCCCGACAAAAGAAGATGGAATACGCAGTATTTT. Translation gives CARPDKRRWNTQYF. The gene calls are TRBV6-6 and TRBJ2-3; D gene uncertain. CDR1 MNHNY and CDR2 SVGAGI come from the germline V gene (reference sequence). Trimming stripped 9 bases from V and 7 bases from J, with 20 bases between. CDR3 length: 14 amino acids.